Listed below are T cell receptor beta chains from one sample, sequenced in a study of T cell repertoires in cytomegalovirus infection. TCRdb fed the reads into MiXCR, producing one record per CDR3 protein. The repertoire has more than 200,000 distinct CDR3 sequences, less than 9.5% of them found once; the top ten carry roughly 16%. The sample taken for sequencing was PBMCs. These receptors all come from a human donor in good health (CMV status not recorded). Some clones in this sample may be carry-over from other donors' samples. CDR3s include the opening cysteine and the closing phenylalanine or tryptophan. Each record gives: clone size, J gene, D gene, V gene, CDR3 DNA, CDR3 protein. A D gene is named only where the DNA matches it firmly. Clone size, where shown, is once, few, many, or a class for clones that have expanded.

many,TRBJ1-3,TRBD1,TRBV7-2,TGTGCCAGCTTTCAGACAGGGTTTGGAAACACCATATATTTT,CASFQTGFGNTIYF
many,TRBJ2-1,TRBD2,TRBV7-8,TGTGCCAGCAGCCGAAGCGGGAGGAGCTACAATGAGCAGTTCTTC,CASSRSGRSYNEQFF
few,TRBJ1-1,NA,TRBV11-2,TGTGCCAGCAGCCTGGGGACAACGATGAACACTGAAGCTTTCTTT,CASSLGTTMNTEAFF
NA,TRBJ2-2,NA,TRBV5-6,TGTGCCAGCAGGCGATGGGTCGGGGAGCTGTTTTTT,CASRRWVGELFF
NA,TRBJ2-7,NA,TRBV7-2,TGTGCCAGCAGCTTAGGGCTCCTCGCCCCCCTCGGGAAGCAGTACTTC,CASSLGLLAPLGKQYF
many,TRBJ1-5,NA,TRBV7-2,TGTGCCAGCAGCCCAGCAGGAGGGGTTAGCAATCAGCCCCAGCATTTT,CASSPAGGVSNQPQHF
many,TRBJ1-1,NA,TRBV15,TGTGCCACCAGCAGACCAACCACCAAGAACACTGAAGCTTTCTTT,CATSRPTTKNTEAFF
few,TRBJ1-6,TRBD1,TRBV25-1,TGTGCCAGCAGTCGACAGGGTTTGGGTACAATCCACTTT,CASSRQGLGTIHF
many,TRBJ1-5,NA,TRBV12-3/TRBV12-4,TGTGCCAGCAGTTTAGGTTTGGGGGTAGGTCAGCCCCAGCATTTT,CASSLGLGVGQPQHF
many,TRBJ2-1,TRBD2,TRBV4-2,TGTGCCAGCAGCCAAGAGGATGCGGGGGGCCAGGGTGAGCAGTTCTTC,CASSQEDAGGQGEQFF
many,TRBJ1-1,NA,TRBV7-2,TGTGCCAGCAGTTTGTCGGGGATGAACACTGAAGCTTTCTTT,CASSLSGMNTEAFF
NA,TRBJ2-3,NA,TRBV28,TGTGCCAGCAGTTTAAGGCTCACCCACTCCCGGACAGATACGCAGTATTTT,CASSLRLTHSRTDTQYF
NA,TRBJ2-5,TRBD1,TRBV4-2,TGTGCCAGCAGCCAAGGGGGCACAGGGGGCGCGGAGACCCAGTACTTC,CASSQGGTGGAETQYF
few,TRBJ2-7,NA,TRBV30,TGTGCCTGGAGTGGGGGAGTTCCGCCACTCTCCTACGAGCAGTACTTC,CAWSGGVPPLSYEQYF
many,TRBJ2-5,NA,TRBV28,TGTGCCAGCCAAGGCGTGGGCGCCGGGACCCAGTACTTC,CASQGVGAGTQYF
NA,TRBJ1-5,TRBD1,TRBV19,TGTGCCAGTAGTACAACTTCCGGGACAGGGAAACAGCCCCAGCATTTT,CASSTTSGTGKQPQHF
many,TRBJ2-7,NA,TRBV19,TGTGCCAGTAGTATTAGAAGAGACGGCCTCACTCCGACCCCCATCGAGCAGTACTTC,CASSIRRDGLTPTPIEQYF
few,TRBJ2-3,NA,TRBV24-1,TGTGCCACCAGTGACTCCCGGGGACTGGGGCGCACAGATACGCAGTATTTT,CATSDSRGLGRTDTQYF
many,TRBJ1-4,NA,TRBV11-2,TGTGCCAGCAGCTTTCGATCTTGGACAACTAATGAAAAACTGTTTTTT,CASSFRSWTTNEKLFF
many,TRBJ2-3,TRBD1,TRBV7-2,TGTGCCAGCAGCTCTCACCGACAGGGAACCACAGATACGCAGTATTTT,CASSSHRQGTTDTQYF
many,TRBJ2-5,TRBD2,TRBV7-2,TGTGCCAGCAGTTCTAGCGGCTTCCAAGAGACCCAGTACTTC,CASSSSGFQETQYF
few,TRBJ2-5,TRBD2,TRBV27,TGTGCCAGCAGTTTAGAAGGGGCGGGAGGGCAAGAGACCCAGTACTTC,CASSLEGAGGQETQYF
many,TRBJ2-3,NA,TRBV7-2,TGTGCCAGCAGCCCGGGTTGGGATACGCAGTATTTT,CASSPGWDTQYF
many,TRBJ2-3,NA,TRBV7-2,TGTGCCAGCAGCCTCCACACAGATACGCAGTATTTT,CASSLHTDTQYF
few,TRBJ2-2,NA,TRBV9,TGTGCCAGCAGCGTATCACACGGGGAGCTGTTTTTT,CASSVSHGELFF
many,TRBJ2-5,TRBD2,TRBV7-2,TGTGCCAGCAGCTTCTACCTGTGGACTAGCGGGTGGGAGACCCAGTACTTC,CASSFYLWTSGWETQYF
few,TRBJ2-1,NA,TRBV5-5,TGTGCCAGCAGCTTAGGGGGTGCTAATGAGCAGTTCTTC,CASSLGGANEQFF
NA,TRBJ2-3,NA,TRBV5-6,TGTGCCAGCAGCCTGGAATCGGGGTTGAGGACAGATACGCAGTATTTT,CASSLESGLRTDTQYF
NA,TRBJ2-3,NA,TRBV15,TGTGCCACCAGCTCACCCCCGGATACGCAGTATTTT,CATSSPPDTQYF
many,TRBJ1-2,NA,TRBV7-2,TGTGCCAGCAGCTCCGTGGTGAACTATGGCTACACCTTC,CASSSVVNYGYTF
NA,TRBJ2-5,NA,TRBV11-2,TGTGCCAGCAGCCTCCGGAGCCAAGAGACCCAGTACTTC,CASSLRSQETQYF
few,TRBJ1-1,NA,TRBV7-6,TGTGCCAGCAGCAGGGGGGACGGGGGAGCTTTCTTT,CASSRGDGGAFF
many,TRBJ1-1,NA,TRBV9,TGTGCCAGCAGCGTAGACGTGAACACTGAAGCTTTCTTT,CASSVDVNTEAFF
few,TRBJ2-5,NA,TRBV12-3/TRBV12-4,TGTGCCAGCAGTTTAGGACGGGGTAGAAAGACCCAGTACTTC,CASSLGRGRKTQYF
many,TRBJ2-5,TRBD2,TRBV7-2,TGTGCCAGCAACTTAGCGGGACCGCTCGGGAAGACCCAGTACTTC,CASNLAGPLGKTQYF
NA,TRBJ1-5,TRBD1,TRBV2,TGTGCCAGCAGCGACAGGGGGAGTCAGCCCCAGCATTTT,CASSDRGSQPQHF
many,TRBJ2-5,NA,TRBV24-1,TGTGCCACCAGTGACCGGCAAGCGGAGCAAGAGACCCAGTACTTC,CATSDRQAEQETQYF
few,TRBJ1-1,NA,TRBV3-1,TGTGCCAGCAGCCAAGGAAACATGAACACTGAAGCTTTCTTT,CASSQGNMNTEAFF
many,TRBJ2-1,TRBD2,TRBV20-1,TGCAGTGCTAGAAGCGGGGGCCCTGGGGGCTACAATGAGCAGTTCTTC,CSARSGGPGGYNEQFF
many,TRBJ1-5,NA,TRBV7-9,TGTGCCAGCAGCCCCGGGGGGGGTAACAATCAGCCCCAGCATTTT,CASSPGGGNNQPQHF
NA,TRBJ2-3,NA,TRBV30,TGTGCCTGGAGCACGCGCACAGATACGCAGTATTTT,CAWSTRTDTQYF
many,TRBJ2-5,NA,TRBV7-2,TGTGCCAGCAGCTTCCGGACGGTGCAAGAGACCCAGTACTTC,CASSFRTVQETQYF